This T cell receptor (beta chain) emerged from a study of tumor-infiltrating lymphocytes in primary liver carcinoma. For the study at large: Stage T1-T3 N0M0 tumors measured roughly 4.2 to 10 cm at most. Study results and caveats: Blood fell significantly below tumors in its top-250-clone fraction (p = 0.039).

Total RNA (approximately 450 ng) served as template for TCR beta cDNA synthesis primed by a constant-region primer. Generation of the TCR beta libraries relied on three nested multiplex PCR rounds using slightly modified ARM-PCR. The two initial PCR rounds, nine to eleven cycles each, used TRBV1-TRBV30 forward and C-beta reverse primers. TCRdb recomputed calls from the multiplex PCR reads with MiXCR, one row per CDR3 protein. The sample lists 40,000 to 60,000 distinct CDR3 sequences, less than 75% occurring once. The CDR3 sequence is 13 residues long. From germline, CDR1 is SGHAT and CDR2 FQDESV (reference sequence). The study co-extracted DNA and RNA from around 20-30 mg of unsorted bulk tissue. As regards this clonotype: Antigen unknown. Germline is not matched at one junction end, which may reflect a read error.

The genes are TRBV11-1 and TRBJ2-7; no clear D. Sequenced material: liver tumor tissue from sampling region 5. Subset here: tumor region T5, tumor centre. This receptor was taken from a man in his forties or fifties with primary liver carcinoma and hepatitis B virus infection. In nucleotides, the CDR3 is TGTGCCGGCAGCTTAAGATCTCCTTACGAGCAGTACTTC. Amino acids: CAGSLRSPYEQYF.